This T cell receptor (beta chain) was sequenced during a study of technical replicates of blood from a handful of donors. J gave up 4 bases and V 3 bases, and 6 bases lay outside the gene matches. The CDR3 runs to 15 residues. Germline V gene data show CDR1 as MDHEN and CDR2 as SYDVKM. This clone is a singleton in its sample. Only in-frame clones appear in the TCRdb table, and some are missing; sequencing was by immunoSEQ multiplex PCR. Among more than 75,000 clones listed, around 93% were seen once. The V gene is TRBV28, the J gene TRBJ1-5; 7 positions agree with TRBD1. Sequencing was done on a sample of T cells isolated from PBMCs. This TCR came from a human donor in good health. The CDR3 region has the DNA TGTGCCAGCAGTTTGTGGGGGACAGTTAATCAGCCCCAGCATTTT. This sequence encodes CASSLWGTVNQPQHF.